The present TCR beta chain was sequenced within a study of blood T cell repertoires in COVID-19. Only in-frame clones appear in the TCRdb table, and some are missing; sequencing was by immunoSEQ multiplex PCR. The sample shows roughly 200,000 clones, 70% to 90% of them seen only once. With 3 bases removed from V and 6 bases from J, the gap between germline ends came to 22 bases. The CDR3 spans 17 residues. Germline V gene data show CDR1 as SGHDT and CDR2 as YYEEEE. This clone appeared once. The age range of participants was about 18 to 100 years, with residence in about two dozen US areas. The receptor was isolated from a woman aged 25-40 years who had been exposed to COVID-19. V is TRBV5-6 and J is TRBJ1-5; D uncertain. The sample was PBMCs or T cells enriched from blood (not recorded which). The CDR3 loop reads CASSSAMSAQLVQPQHF. The DNA for the CDR3 is TGTGCCAGCAGCTCAGCGATGTCGGCTCAGTTGGTTCAGCCCCAGCATTTT.